A single sample gave rise to the 21 T cell receptor beta chains below, sequenced in a study of T cell responses to AZD1222 COVID-19 vaccine. Using immunoSEQ multiplex PCR, the repertoire was profiled, and TCRdb retains in-frame clones only, with some absent. The table records 130,000 or so clones, around 90% of them present only once. This specimen consisted of peripheral blood, obtained on day 0 of AZD1222 vaccination. Source of these receptors: an adult in good health.

This clone showed up just once. The gene calls are TRBV7-8 and TRBJ2-3; TRBD2 matches at 9 bases. This CDR3 has 16 amino acids. V trimming: 0 bases; J trimming: 5 bases; junction bases outside the gene matches: 6. Germline V gene data show CDR1 as SGHVS and CDR2 as FQNEAQ. The DNA for the CDR3 is TGTGCCAGCAGCTTAGCTGGGCGGGGGGGGATAGATACGCAGTATTTT. Its protein is CASSLAGRGGIDTQYF.

The V gene is TRBV2, the J gene TRBJ2-7; 9 bases fit TRBD1. This CDR3 spans 13 amino acids. CDR1 SNHLY and CDR2 FYNNEI come from the germline V gene. V was clipped by 5 bases and J by 4 bases; unmatched bases: 3. This CDR3 reads CASSTGTGYEQYF. The CDR3 DNA reads TGTGCCAGCAGTACCGGGACAGGGTACGAGCAGTACTTC.

The J gene is TRBJ2-2, the V gene TRBV2; TRBD1 might be the D (5 bases). The CDR3 consists of 15 residues. Trimming removed 3 bases from V and 3 bases from J, with 11 bases in between. Germline V lookup: CDR1 SNHLY, CDR2 FYNNEI. The CDR3 DNA is TGTGCCAGCAGTGATAGAGACAGTTACACCGGGGAGCTGTTTTTT. This encodes CASSDRDSYTGELFF. The variable domain in full, completed from reference TRBV2 and TRBJ2-2, reads EPEVTQTPSHQVTQMGQEVILRCVPISNHLYFYWYRQILGQKVEFLVSFYNNEISEKSEIFDDQFSVERPDGSNFTLKIRSTKLEDSAMYFCASSDRDSYTGELFFGEGSRLTVL.

The V and J genes are TRBV10-3 and TRBJ2-1; D possibly corresponds to TRBD2 (5 bases). The CDR3 has 14 amino acids. Germline V CDR1 and CDR2: ENHRY, SYGVKD. V lost 2 bases and J lost 8, with 13 bases in between. CDR3 residues: CAISEEDFPDEQFF. CDR3 nucleotides: TGTGCCATCAGTGAGGAGGACTTCCCAGATGAGCAGTTCTTC.

This chain uses TRBV20-1 with TRBJ2-3, with a possible D match to TRBD1 (6 bases). The CDR3 spans 11 residues. Germline CDR1 DFQATT, CDR2 SNEGSKA (reference sequence). V was clipped by 6 bases and J by 13 bases, with 17 bases between them. CDR3: CSALIQGTKYF. The CDR3 coding sequence is TGCAGTGCCCTAATACAGGGAACGAAGTATTTT.

This chain links TRBV4-2 with TRBJ2-1; D gene uncertain. Germline lookup yields CDR1 LGHNA and CDR2 YNFKEQ. The CDR3 length is 13 residues. The V end lost 0 bases, the J end lost 10 bases, and 10 bases lay between the germline ends. This CDR3 reads CASSQDLVREQFF. The CDR3 coding sequence is TGTGCCAGCAGCCAAGATCTCGTCCGGGAGCAGTTCTTC.

V usage is TRBV14 and J usage is TRBJ2-2, with 9 bases matching TRBD1. V lost 4 bases, J lost 3 bases, and 3 bases stayed unmatched. The CDR3 has 15 residues. Germline V gene lookup returns CDR1 SGHDN and CDR2 FVKESK. The CDR3 reads CASSPTGGYTGELFF. CDR3 nucleotide sequence: TGTGCCAGCAGCCCGACAGGGGGGTACACCGGGGAGCTGTTTTTT.

Here the CDR3 DNA reads TGCGCCAGCAGCTCAAGGGGGGAGACAGATACGCAGTATTTT. Its translation is CASSSRGETDTQYF. The chain combines TRBV5-1 with TRBJ2-3; possibly TRBD1 or TRBD2 for D (6 bases each). Trimming took 3 bases from V and 3 from J, leaving 11 bases between them. Germline assignment: CDR1 SGHRS and CDR2 YFSETQ. This CDR3 region has 14 residues.

V and J are TRBV10-1 and TRBJ1-2, with 7 bases identical to TRBD1. CDR3 length equals 13 residues. Germline loops: CDR1 WNHNN, CDR2 SYGVQD (reference sequence). V shed 6 bases, J shed 4 bases, and the junction held 5 bases outside the gene matches. The CDR3 is CASSPDRAYGYTF. The CDR3 nucleotides are TGCGCCAGCAGCCCCGACAGGGCCTATGGCTACACCTTC.

Comments on this clone: An end of the junction does not agree with germline; a read error may underlie this. V and J are TRBV12-3 or TRBV12-4 and TRBJ2-1; no reliable D call. The length of the CDR3 is 11 residues. CDR3 protein: CASGFYNEQFF. CDR3 DNA: TGTGCCAGCGGTTTCTACAATGAGCAGTTCTTC.

The chain uses TRBV7-2 and TRBJ1-5, with D unclear. CDR1 SGHTA and CDR2 FQGNSA come from the germline V gene. Trimming removed 6 bases at V and 5 bases at J, with 11 bases between. The CDR3 loop spans 13 amino acids. The CDR3 spells CASSLARYQPQHF. The CDR3, as DNA: TGTGCCAGCAGTTTGGCCAGATATCAGCCCCAGCATTTT.

This sequence joins TRBV6-2 or TRBV6-3 and TRBJ1-6; the match to TRBD1 covers 7 bases. Germline CDR1 MNHEY, CDR2 SVGEGT. This CDR3 comprises 16 residues. With 1 base clipped from V and 8 bases from J, the junction kept 8 bases outside the gene matches. The CDR3 nucleotides are TGTGCCAGCAGTTACTTACAGCAGGGGGTAGATTCACCCCTCCACTTT. Translation: CASSYLQQGVDSPLHF.

This chain links TRBV3-1 (or the pseudogene TRBV3-2) with TRBJ1-2, with D tentatively TRBD1 (6 bases). There are 16 residues in the CDR3. Trimming removed 0 bases from V and 4 bases from J, with 15 bases in between. The germline gives CDR1 LGHDT, CDR2 YNNKEL (reference sequence). Here the CDR3 reads CASSQDSGEGIYGYTF. CDR3 bases: TGTGCCAGCAGCCAAGATTCAGGGGAAGGGATCTATGGCTACACCTTC.

The rearrangement joins TRBV18 to TRBJ1-5; TRBD1 might be the D (5 bases). CDR3 length: 15 amino acids. Trimming took 5 bases from V and 0 from J, leaving 11 bases between them. CDR1 and CDR2 from the germline V gene are KGHSH and LQKENI. CDR3 DNA: TGTGCCAGCTCATCTCAGGGTTATAGCAATCAGCCCCAGCATTTT. Translating gives CASSSQGYSNQPQHF.

The chain employs TRBV10-2 and TRBJ2-1, with 8 bases lining up with TRBD2. Per the germline V gene, CDR1 is WSHSY and CDR2 is SAAADI. CDR3 length: 15 residues. V trimming: 7 bases; J trimming: 9 bases; junction bases outside the gene matches: 14. The DNA for the CDR3 is TGCGCCAGCATCCCTCCCTCGGGGGGGGTCGGTGAGCAGTTCTTC. Amino acids: CASIPPSGGVGEQFF.

The chain is built from TRBV2 and TRBJ1-5, with a tentative D call TRBD1 (6 bases). V was pared by 0 bases and J by 3 bases, with 18 bases between. This CDR3 is 18 amino acids long. In germline, CDR1 is SNHLY, CDR2 FYNNEI. CDR3 in DNA: TGTGCCAGCAGTGAAGCGCGGGGGCGGCAGCCCCTCAATCAGCCCCAGCATTTT. Translating gives CASSEARGRQPLNQPQHF.

The V and J genes are TRBV12-5 and TRBJ2-3; D unresolved. The CDR3 has 12 residues. Trimming left V 2 bases short and J 10 bases short, with 10 bases between. Germline CDR1 LGHNT, CDR2 FRNRAP. The CDR3 loop is CASGLRTYSQYF. The CDR3 DNA reads as TGTGCTAGTGGTTTGAGGACCTATTCGCAGTATTTT.

The chain links TRBV5-1 to TRBJ1-1; D unclear. Trimming left V 0 bases short and J 0 bases short, with 6 bases between. The germline V gene has CDR1 SGHRS and CDR2 YFSETQ. The CDR3 has 14 residues. Here the CDR3 reads CASSLALVNTEAFF. CDR3 nucleotides: TGCGCCAGCAGCTTGGCTTTGGTGAACACTGAAGCTTTCTTT.

This chain connects TRBV7-2 to TRBJ2-5; 8 bases are shared with TRBD2. The CDR3 extends over 14 amino acids. Germline V lookup: CDR1 SGHTA, CDR2 FQGNSA. The trim removed 4 bases at V and 2 bases at J, leaving 3 bases unmatched. The CDR3 here is CASSSLAGQETQYF. CDR3 coding DNA: TGTGCCAGCAGCTCCTTAGCGGGGCAAGAGACCCAGTACTTC.

The chain links TRBV2 to TRBJ1-6; D unclear. This CDR3 contains 15 residues. Germline assignment: CDR1 SNHLY and CDR2 FYNNEI. V lost 4 bases, J lost 6 bases, and 13 bases lay in between. Written as DNA, the CDR3 is TGTGCCAGCAGTGTTGCAAGGGCGGTTAATTCACCCCTCCACTTT. Residues: CASSVARAVNSPLHF.

V and J are TRBV27 and TRBJ1-5, with D maybe TRBD1 (6 bases). Germline CDR1 and CDR2: MNHEY and SMNVEV (reference sequence). The V and J ends lost 5 bases and 4 bases respectively, with 18 bases between them. The length of the CDR3 is 16 residues. The CDR3 coding sequence is TGTGCCAGCAGTCCCCCGCCAGGGGAGGGAAATCAGCCCCAGCATTTT. Encoded protein: CASSPPPGEGNQPQHF.